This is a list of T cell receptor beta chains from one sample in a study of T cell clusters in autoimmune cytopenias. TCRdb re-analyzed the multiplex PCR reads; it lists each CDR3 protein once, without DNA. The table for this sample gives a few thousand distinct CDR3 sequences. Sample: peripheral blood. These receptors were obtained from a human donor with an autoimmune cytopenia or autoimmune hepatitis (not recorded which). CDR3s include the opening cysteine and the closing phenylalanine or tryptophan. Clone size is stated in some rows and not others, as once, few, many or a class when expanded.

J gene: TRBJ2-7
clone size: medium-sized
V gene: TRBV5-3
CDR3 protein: CARSLAGRAAEQYF

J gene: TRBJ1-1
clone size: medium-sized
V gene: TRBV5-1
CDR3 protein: CASSIPTATEAFF

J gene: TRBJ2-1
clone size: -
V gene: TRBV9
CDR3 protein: CASSSRSDNSYNEQFF

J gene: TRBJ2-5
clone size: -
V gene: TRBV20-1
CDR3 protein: CSAPSGMYQETQYF

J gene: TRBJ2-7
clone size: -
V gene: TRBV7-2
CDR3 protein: CASRPSLGEIGGAGEQYF

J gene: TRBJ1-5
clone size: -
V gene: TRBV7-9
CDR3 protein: CASSSTGPNQPQHF

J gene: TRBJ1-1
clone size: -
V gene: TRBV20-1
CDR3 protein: CSARWQGLRSTEAFF

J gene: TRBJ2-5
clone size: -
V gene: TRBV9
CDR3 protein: CASSVERTAGLQETQYF

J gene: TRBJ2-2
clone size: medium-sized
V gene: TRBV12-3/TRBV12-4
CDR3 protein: CASHPGGARTGELFF

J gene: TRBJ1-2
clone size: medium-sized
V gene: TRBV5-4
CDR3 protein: CASSESRTNYGYTF

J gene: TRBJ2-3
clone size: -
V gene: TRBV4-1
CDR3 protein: CASSQAGTTDTQYF

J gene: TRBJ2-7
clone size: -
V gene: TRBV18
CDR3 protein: CASSPARTSYEQYF

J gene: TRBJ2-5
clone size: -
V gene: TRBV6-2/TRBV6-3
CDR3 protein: CASRRWTSGQETQYF

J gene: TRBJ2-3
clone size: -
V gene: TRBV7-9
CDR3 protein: CASSRLLDTQYF

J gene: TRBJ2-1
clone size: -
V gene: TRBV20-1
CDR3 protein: CSASRDRGMDEQFF

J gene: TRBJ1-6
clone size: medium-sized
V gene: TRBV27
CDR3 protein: CASSSPWDISYNSPLHF

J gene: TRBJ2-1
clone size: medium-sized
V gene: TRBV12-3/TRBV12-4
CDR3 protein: CASSRLAGGGQFF

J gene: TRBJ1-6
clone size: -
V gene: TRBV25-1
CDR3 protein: CASSGVGEELKSPLHF

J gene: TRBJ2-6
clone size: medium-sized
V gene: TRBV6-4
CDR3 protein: CASMGSGANVLTF

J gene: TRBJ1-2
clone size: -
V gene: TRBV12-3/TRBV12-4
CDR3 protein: CASSFGTGHYGYTF

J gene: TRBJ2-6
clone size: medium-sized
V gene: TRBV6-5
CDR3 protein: CASSFLLDSGANVLTF

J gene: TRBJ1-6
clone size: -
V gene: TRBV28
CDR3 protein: CASRPGGVRYHF

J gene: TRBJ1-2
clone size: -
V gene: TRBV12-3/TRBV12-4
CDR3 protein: CASSLERGRVGYGYTF

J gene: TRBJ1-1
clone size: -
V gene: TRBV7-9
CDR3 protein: CASLGGLGTEAFF

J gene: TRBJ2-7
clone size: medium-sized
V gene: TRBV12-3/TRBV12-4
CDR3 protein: CASSLPPSSYEQYF

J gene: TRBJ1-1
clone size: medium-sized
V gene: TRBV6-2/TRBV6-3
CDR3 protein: CASSQQGLGAFF

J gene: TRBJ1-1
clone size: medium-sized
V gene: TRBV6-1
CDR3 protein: CASSVRGQSRANTEAFF

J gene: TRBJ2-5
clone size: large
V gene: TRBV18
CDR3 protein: CASSSGTGLTKETQYF

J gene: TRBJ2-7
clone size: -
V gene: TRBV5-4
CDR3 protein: CASSFNRGYEQYF

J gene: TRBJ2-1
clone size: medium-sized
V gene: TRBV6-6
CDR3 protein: CASRRTSGNLGEQFF

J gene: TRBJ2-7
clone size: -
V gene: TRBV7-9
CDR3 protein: CASSLGVEASYEQYF

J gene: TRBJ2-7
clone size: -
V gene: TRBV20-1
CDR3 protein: CSVIGQAAYEQYF

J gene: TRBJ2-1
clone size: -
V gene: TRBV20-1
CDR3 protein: CRGSGAYNEQFF

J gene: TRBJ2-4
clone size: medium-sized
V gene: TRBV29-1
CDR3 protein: CSVEGQSKNIQYF

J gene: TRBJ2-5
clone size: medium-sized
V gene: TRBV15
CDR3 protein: CATSRGGRARETQYF

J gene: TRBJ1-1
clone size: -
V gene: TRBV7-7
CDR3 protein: CASSLDGGTEAFF

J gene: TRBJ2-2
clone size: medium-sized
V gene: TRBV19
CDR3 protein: CAGRRGGNTGELFF

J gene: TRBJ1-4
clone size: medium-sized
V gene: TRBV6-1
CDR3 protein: CASREGLGATNEKLFF

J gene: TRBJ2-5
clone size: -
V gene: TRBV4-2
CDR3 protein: CASSQAPRNRAETQYF

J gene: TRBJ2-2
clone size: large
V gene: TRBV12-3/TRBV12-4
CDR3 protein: CASSFGLATGELFF

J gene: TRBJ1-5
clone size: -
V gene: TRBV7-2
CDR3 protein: CASSLGRANQPQHF

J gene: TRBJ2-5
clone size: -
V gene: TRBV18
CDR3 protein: CASSPPGWETQYF

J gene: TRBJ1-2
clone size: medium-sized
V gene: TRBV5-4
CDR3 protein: CASSSRQGPLKSYTF

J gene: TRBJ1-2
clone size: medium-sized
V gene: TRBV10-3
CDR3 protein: CAISSGQGNYGYTF

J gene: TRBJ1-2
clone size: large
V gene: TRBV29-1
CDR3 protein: CSVEQGNGYTF

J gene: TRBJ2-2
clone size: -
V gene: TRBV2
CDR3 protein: CASSSVGVWTGELFF

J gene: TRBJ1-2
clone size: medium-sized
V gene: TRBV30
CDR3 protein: CAWSSGTSSTYGYTF

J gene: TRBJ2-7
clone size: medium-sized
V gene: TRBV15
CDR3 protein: CATSRLAGSVAYEQYF

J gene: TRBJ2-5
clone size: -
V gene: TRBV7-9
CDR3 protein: CASSWGQLQETQYF